The T cell receptor beta chain under discussion was sequenced for a study of beta chain features in type 1 diabetes (dated by TCRdb to the late 2010s). Describing the broader study: Patients and healthy donors did not differ in mean age, gender distribution, total cell number or subset yield. In the study, recently diagnosed type 1 diabetes patients and matched healthy donors were compared on the TCRB repertoires of their sorted circulating CD4+ T cell subsets. A total of just under 110,000,000 sorted cells were examined across all samples, and RNA yield correlated strongly with the number of cells per subset. Whereas all 30 or so donors provided naive and central memory subsets, regulatory and stem cell-like memory subsets were isolated from just 8 patients and roughly eight healthy donors. What the authors observed across the whole study: Type 1 diabetes patients showed a moderate but significant shortening of TCRB CDR3 length in all four CD4+ subsets. The naive, central memory and regulatory TCRB repertoires appeared to resemble one another more closely among patients than among healthy donors. Sequencing cDNA rather than genomic DNA could over-represent highly expressing activated cells, although activation and CD3 levels did not differ between groups. PCR may preferentially amplify shorter templates, but because patient and control samples were amplified and corrected together, any resulting skew would affect both groups equally. Only small numbers of individuals were included in the HLA sub-analyses, which left unresolved whether HLA type had any influence on TCRB rearrangement. At VDJ recombination sites, type 1 diabetes patients had fewer insertions and more deleted nucleotides, which implies abnormalities in thymic rearrangement.

Each donor gave one peripheral blood draw, roughly 110 mL on average, collected into heparinised tubes. A BD FACSAria II and a panel including CD45RO, CCR7, CD25, CD127, CD95 and CD27 were used to sort naive, central memory, regulatory and stem cell-like memory CD4+ T cells. Purity was above 95% for every sorted population. PBMCs were isolated immediately by Lymphoprep density gradient centrifugation and stained directly without culture. So that batch effects would be minimized, each experiment stained and sorted samples in pairs, pairing one healthy donor with one patient. As encoded in the germline V gene, CDR1 is SGDLS while CDR2 is YYNGEE. From its cysteine to its phenylalanine, the CDR3 spans 15 amino acids. CDR3 DNA only is kept here, 45 bases in frame from base 1. V ends up 0 bases short and J 4 bases short, with an unmatched junction base count of 6. All of the isolated RNA was reverse transcribed with the High Capacity cDNA Reverse Transcription Kit, so expressed TCRB transcripts were sequenced. Deep immunoSEQ sequencing was performed on naive, central memory and regulatory T cell samples, with an average of around 3.4 million total reads per sample. After sorted cells were lysed in RLT buffer, RNA was extracted with DNase-treated RNeasy Micro or Mini kits, with the choice depending on cell number. Each cell subset was processed on its own to prevent cross-contamination, while patient and healthy donor samples were processed together. The immunoSEQ multiplex PCR was used to amplify TCRB sequences from cDNA, yielding 87-bp fragments that span the CDR3 region. Amplicons were sequenced on the Illumina HiSeq platform. The authors' analysis ran thus. PCR bias was corrected computationally using synthetic template baselines, and reads within Hamming distance 2 were collapsed, with unmergeable singletons discarded. Reads were aligned against IMGT so that V, D and J genes, CDR3 length and insertions or deletions at six rearrangement sites could be assigned. Within each subset, clonotype counts were normalized to sorted cell number, and only after that were true diversity and Gini coefficients computed with the tcR R package. The overlap coefficient, calculated on TCRB nucleotide sequences, was used to measure repertoire sharing. As a proxy for the pre-selection repertoire, out-of-frame TCRB sequences from naive cells were analyzed. TCRdb took this table from immuneACCESS and kept in-frame rearrangements with V and J called. Such tables lack part of the clones; where checked against another copy, unresolved V genes explain under half of the gap, and the rest is unexplained. V and J calls and clone size follow that table, whereas D and trimming were derived from the DNA. This sample gives about 360,000 clones in total; around an eighth of them show up just once. The top ten clones comprise 0.015% to 0.02% of the sample.

Comment on this clone: No cognate antigen has been identified for it. No base qualities exist here, and no much larger clone lies one base off it.

Sequenced sample: naive CD4+ T cells from blood. According to the study, the label for this sample's cell subset or site signals: true naive CD4+ T cells. The rearranged chain carries TRBV9 and TRBJ1-2, and 7 junction bases match TRBD1. This TCR came from a man aged 18-30 years in good health. The base sequence is TGTGCCAGCAGCGTAGGGGTGGACAGGTCCTATGGCTACACCTTC. This yields the protein CASSVGVDRSYGYTF. The full variable domain, completed from the reference TRBV9 and TRBJ1-2 proteins outside the CDR3, reads DSGVTQTPKHLITATGQRVTLRCSPRSGDLSVYWYQQSLDQGLQFLIQYYNGEERAKGNILERFSAQQFPDLHSELNLSSLELGDSALYFCASSVGVDRSYGYTFGSGTRLTVV.